The source of this T cell receptor beta chain is a study of T-cell memory formation after mild COVID-19. Overall study: Most TCR clusters belonged to a single donor. Study findings and constraints: Contracting clones, day 15 to 85, had balanced CD4/CD8, and later expanders favored CD4+.

The CDR3 runs 13 residues. Germline lookup yields CDR1 LNHDA and CDR2 SQIVND (reference sequence). Trimming shortened V by 7 bases and J by 2 bases, and 11 bases separated the two germline ends. This clonotype was detected only a few times. Its target is unknown. TCRdb reanalysed the 5' RACE reads using MiXCR and keeps one entry per CDR3 protein. The table records more than 300,000 distinct CDR3 sequences, 14% of them present only once. V is TRBV19 and J is TRBJ1-1; no definite D call. Specimen: PBMCs or a T cell subset sorted from them (not recorded which). This TCR was recovered from a young man who had mild COVID-19 (a few samples of this study predate the infection). Cell type and time point are not known. DNA for the CDR3: TGTGCCAGTACCCCCACAGCCAACACTGAAGCTTTCTTT. Protein: CASTPTANTEAFF.